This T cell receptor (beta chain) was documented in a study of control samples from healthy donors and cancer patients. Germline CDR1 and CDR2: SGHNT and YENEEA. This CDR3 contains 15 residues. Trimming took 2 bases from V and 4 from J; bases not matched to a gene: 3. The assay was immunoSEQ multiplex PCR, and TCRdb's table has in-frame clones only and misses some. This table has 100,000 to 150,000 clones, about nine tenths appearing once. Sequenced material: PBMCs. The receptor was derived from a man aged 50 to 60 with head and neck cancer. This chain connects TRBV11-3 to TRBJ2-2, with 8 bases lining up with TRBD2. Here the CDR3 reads CASSLTAGVTGELFF. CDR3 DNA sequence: TGTGCCAGCAGCTTAACAGCGGGAGTCACCGGGGAGCTGTTTTTT.